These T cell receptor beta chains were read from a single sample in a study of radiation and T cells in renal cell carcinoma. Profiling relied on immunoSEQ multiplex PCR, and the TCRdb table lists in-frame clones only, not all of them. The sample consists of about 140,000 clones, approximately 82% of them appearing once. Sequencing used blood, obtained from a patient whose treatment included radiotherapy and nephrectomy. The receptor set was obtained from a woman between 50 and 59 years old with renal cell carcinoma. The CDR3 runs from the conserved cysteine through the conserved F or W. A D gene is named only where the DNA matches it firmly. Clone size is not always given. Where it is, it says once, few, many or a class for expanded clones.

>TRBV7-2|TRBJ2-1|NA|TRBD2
CASSSGLLAGAYNEQFF
TGTGCCAGCAGCTCCGGACTGCTAGCGGGGGCCTACAATGAGCAGTTCTTC
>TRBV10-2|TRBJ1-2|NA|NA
CASSESSGGYYGYTF
TGCGCCAGCAGTGAGTCGTCCGGGGGGTACTATGGCTACACCTTC
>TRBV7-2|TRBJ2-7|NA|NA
CASSSPLSYEQYF
TGTGCCAGCAGCTCCCCACTCTCCTACGAGCAGTACTTC
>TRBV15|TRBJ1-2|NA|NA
CATSRGLDYGYTF
TGTGCCACCAGCAGGGGGTTAGACTATGGCTACACCTTC
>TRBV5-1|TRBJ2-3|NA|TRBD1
CASSFRQGLDTQYF
TGCGCCAGCAGCTTTAGACAGGGCTTGGATACGCAGTATTTT
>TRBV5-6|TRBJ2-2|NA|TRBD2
CASSPGLAEYTGELFF
TGTGCCAGCAGCCCCGGACTAGCGGAATACACCGGGGAGCTGTTTTTT
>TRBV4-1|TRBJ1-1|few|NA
CASSQDQLNTEAFF
TGCGCCAGCAGCCAAGATCAACTGAACACTGAAGCTTTCTTT
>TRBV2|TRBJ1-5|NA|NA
CASTSGRNQPQHF
TGTGCCAGCACGTCCGGACGCAATCAGCCCCAGCATTTT
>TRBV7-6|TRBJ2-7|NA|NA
CASSLEQRGEQYF
TGTGCCAGCAGCTTAGAGCAAAGGGGCGAGCAGTACTTC
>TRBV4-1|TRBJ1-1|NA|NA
CASSQMGLGTEAFF
TGCGCCAGCAGCCAAATGGGGTTGGGCACTGAAGCTTTCTTT
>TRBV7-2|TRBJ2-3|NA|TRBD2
CASSLDIGTREYF
TGTGCCAGCAGCTTAGACATAGGGACTAGGGAGTATTTT
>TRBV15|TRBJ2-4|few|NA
CATSTGWENIQYF
TGTGCCACCAGCACAGGGTGGGAAAACATTCAGTACTTC
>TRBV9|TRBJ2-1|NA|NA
CASSLKHNEQFF
TGTGCCAGCAGCCTCAAACACAATGAGCAGTTCTTC
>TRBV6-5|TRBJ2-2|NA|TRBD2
CASSTGGYGELFF
TGTGCCAGCAGTACGGGGGGATACGGGGAGCTGTTTTTT